Below, 13 T cell receptor beta chains from the same sample are listed, as sequenced in a study of metastatic and nonmetastatic thyroid tumors. Nobody among the patients had been given any treatment before thyroid surgery. TCRdb reassembled clones from the PCR reads with MiXCR. The repertoire holds 70,000 or so clones, with over 12% as singletons. Sequencing input: blood. All receptors come from a male donor with papillary thyroid cancer or a benign thyroid nodule (not recorded which). Some clones in this sample may be carry-over from other donors' samples.

Remarks on this clone: This may stem from a read error, because a much larger clone lies one nucleotide away. In this CDR3 the conserved last residue, phenylalanine or tryptophan, is missing, so a read error is likely. This chain connects TRBV5-6 to TRBJ2-3; tentatively, D is TRBD2 (6 bases). V was cut by 8 bases and J by 4 bases, with 11 bases left in between. The CDR3 runs 12 residues. Looked up from germline, CDR1 is SGHDT and CDR2 is YYEEEE. This CDR3 is CASTGGADTQYI. The CDR3 nucleotides are TGTGCCAGTACAGGAGGGGCAGATACGCAGTATATT.

This chain uses TRBV11-2 with TRBJ1-2; D unclear. Germline V gives CDR1 SGHAT, CDR2 FQNNGV. Between the trimmed V and J ends, which lost 2 bases and 0 bases, there was a span of 4 bases. The CDR3 is made up of 13 amino acids. CDR3 protein: CASSLCANYGYTF. The CDR3 nucleotides are TGTGCCAGCAGCTTATGTGCTAACTATGGCTACACCTTC.

V usage is TRBV19 and J usage is TRBJ1-2, with 9 positions matching TRBD1. Germline values: CDR1 LNHDA, CDR2 SQIVND (reference sequence). This CDR3 spans 18 amino acids. With 2 bases clipped from V and 4 bases from J, the junction kept 14 bases outside the gene matches. The CDR3 region is CASSINRDRVQYPYGYTF. The CDR3 nucleotides read TGTGCCAGTAGTATAAACCGGGACAGGGTCCAATACCCCTATGGCTACACCTTC.

In this sample, this clone turned up many times. This same CDR3 is encoded by further DNA sequences in the sample. V is TRBV2 and J is TRBJ2-1; 8 nucleotides line up with TRBD2. In germline, CDR1 is SNHLY, CDR2 FYNNEI. The length of the CDR3 is 14 residues. Trimming at V came to 6 bases and at J to 1 base, leaving 2 bases not matched to a gene. As DNA, the CDR3 is TGTGCCAGCAGGGCGGGAGGTTCCTACAATGAGCAGTTCTTC. Its protein product is CASRAGGSYNEQFF.

There are many counts of this clone. CDR3 in DNA: TGTGCCAGCAGCTTGGGACTAGCGGGAGCCGACTACGAGCAGTACTTC. Amino acid sequence: CASSLGLAGADYEQYF. J is TRBJ2-7 and V is TRBV5-6; 12 bases align to TRBD2. With 0 bases clipped from V and 3 bases from J, the junction kept 4 bases outside the gene matches. Germline V lookup: CDR1 SGHDT, CDR2 YYEEEE. The CDR3 loop spans 16 amino acids.

This clone was seen many times. V and J are TRBV18 and TRBJ2-7; D might be TRBD1 (6 bases). The germline gives CDR1 KGHSH, CDR2 LQKENI. Trimming shortened V by 3 bases and J by 3 bases, and 12 bases separated the two germline ends. The CDR3 has 14 residues. The chain's CDR3 is CASSPNRENYEQYF. CDR3 DNA sequence: TGTGCCAGCTCACCCAACAGGGAAAACTACGAGCAGTACTTC.

This clone occurred many times. A much larger clonotype is one base distant, so this may be a read error. The chain recombines TRBV12-3 or TRBV12-4 with TRBJ2-2, with a tentative D call TRBD1 (5 bases). This CDR3 spans 16 amino acids. The ends were cut back, 5 bases at V and 0 bases at J, with 13 bases in the middle. The CDR3: CASSIRQCANTGELFF. In DNA form, the CDR3 reads TGTGCCAGCAGTATCAGACAGTGCGCGAACACCGGGGAGCTGTTTTTT.

V and J are TRBV11-3 and TRBJ2-3; no firm D call. Trimming removed 1 base at V and 0 bases at J, with 8 bases between. Germline values: CDR1 SGHNT, CDR2 YENEEA. The CDR3 consists of 15 residues. The CDR3 reads CASSLGPVSTDTQYF. CDR3 bases: TGTGCCAGCAGCTTAGGTCCTGTTAGCACAGATACGCAGTATTTT.

By proportion, this clone is medium-sized (0.01 to 0.1%). The rearrangement links TRBV6-1 to TRBJ2-2; the match to TRBD2 covers 11 bases. CDR3 length equals 16 residues. Trimming took 4 bases from V and 6 from J; bases not matched to a gene: 7. Looked up from germline, CDR1 is MNHNS and CDR2 is SASEGT. CDR3 sequence reads: CASSALIAGGPGELFF. Written as DNA, the CDR3 is TGTGCCAGCAGTGCCCTAATAGCGGGAGGGCCCGGGGAGCTGTTTTTT.

This clone was detected ten times or more. The CDR3 coding sequence is TGTGCCAGCAGCCCCGTTCCAATCGGGACAGGGGGATATAGCAATCAGCCCCAGCATTTT. This codes for CASSPVPIGTGGYSNQPQHF. The rearrangement uses TRBV3-1 and TRBJ1-5, with TRBD1 matching over 11 bases. Germline-derived CDR1 and CDR2 are LGHDT and YNNKEL (reference sequence). The CDR3 loop spans 20 amino acids. Germline trimming cut 4 bases from V and 0 bases from J; bases unmatched to any gene: 14.

Many counts were recorded for this clone. The chain carries TRBV19 and TRBJ1-1; weak D call: TRBD1 (5 bases). The CDR3 spans 14 residues. V shed 7 bases and J shed 0 bases, with 12 bases lying between them. Germline loops: CDR1 LNHDA, CDR2 SQIVND (reference sequence). This CDR3 reads CASTTDSMNTEAFF. In DNA form, the CDR3 reads TGTGCCAGTACTACAGACAGCATGAACACTGAAGCTTTCTTT.

This clone was seen at least ten times. The chain combines TRBV6-4 with TRBJ2-3; 7 nucleotides align to TRBD2. This CDR3 has 15 amino acids. V was pared by 8 bases and J by 1 base, with 9 bases of the junction left unmatched. Germline V gene data show CDR1 as MRHNA and CDR2 as SNTAGT. In nucleotides, the CDR3 is TGTGCCAGCGCTGCTGAGGCGGGGGGCACAGATACGCAGTATTTT. Translating it yields CASAAEAGGTDTQYF.

The rearrangement links TRBV6-2 or TRBV6-3 to TRBJ1-2, with D possibly being TRBD1 (5 bases). V gave up 2 bases and J gave up 6 bases, with 22 bases separating them. CDR1 and CDR2 (germline): MNHEY, SVGEGT. CDR3 length: 17 residues. The CDR3 loop is CASSYKGTGLLVDGYTF. CDR3 in DNA: TGTGCCAGCAGTTACAAAGGGACGGGACTGCTAGTGGATGGCTACACCTTC.